Following are 28 T cell receptor beta chains from one sample sequenced in a study of T-cell memory formation after mild COVID-19. TCRdb processed the 5' RACE reads anew with MiXCR; each CDR3 protein has one entry. The sample records 550,000 to 650,000 distinct CDR3 sequences, roughly 17% being singletons. The sample taken for sequencing was PBMCs or a T cell subset sorted from them (not recorded which). These receptors all come from an adult woman who had mild COVID-19 (a few samples of this study predate the infection). Cell type and time point are not known.

This clonotype was recorded at least ten times. The chain combines TRBV12-3 or TRBV12-4 with TRBJ2-2, with D hard to call. The CDR3 is 12 residues long. Trimming removed 3 bases at V and 6 bases at J, with 5 bases between. The DNA for the CDR3 is TGTGCCAGCAGTTTCCGCGCCGGGGAGCTGTTTTTT. Amino acid sequence: CASSFRAGELFF.

V usage is TRBV14 and J usage is TRBJ1-2, with no clear D. The CDR3 extends over 10 amino acids. V lost 7 bases and J lost 8, with 8 bases in between. Germline lookup yields CDR1 SGHDN and CDR2 FVKESK. The CDR3 protein is CASKQRGYTF. DNA of the CDR3: TGTGCCAGCAAACAGAGGGGCTACACCTTC.

V gene TRBV9 combines with J gene TRBJ1-5; D ambiguous. The CDR3 contains 14 residues. The V end lost 4 bases, the J end lost 7 bases, and 15 bases lay between the germline ends. In germline, CDR1 is SGDLS, CDR2 YYNGEE. The CDR3 protein is CASSPGVNSQPQHF. Here the CDR3 DNA reads TGTGCCAGCAGCCCCGGTGTTAACAGCCAGCCCCAGCATTTT.

J is TRBJ1-1 and V is TRBV6-5, with unresolved D. CDR1 is MNHEY and CDR2 is SVGAGI in the germline V gene. The CDR3 runs 15 residues. Trimming left V 0 bases short and J 0 bases short, with 8 bases between. The chain's CDR3 is CASSYSPEMNTEAFF. The CDR3 DNA follows: TGTGCCAGCAGTTACTCGCCGGAAATGAACACTGAAGCTTTCTTT.

The CDR3 loop reads CASSSPSLQGEAEAFF. Here the CDR3 DNA reads TGTGCCAGCAGCTCCCCGAGTCTACAGGGGGAGGCTGAAGCTTTCTTT. The V gene is TRBV7-3, the J gene TRBJ1-1, with TRBD1 matching 8 bases. The CDR3 spans 16 residues. V lost 4 bases and J lost 6; bases outside the gene matches: 13. Per germline, CDR1 SGHTA and CDR2 FQGTGA.

There are many counts of this clonotype. The chain has TRBV4-2 and TRBJ2-1; a possible D gene is TRBD1 (7 bases). Germline-derived CDR1 and CDR2 are LGHNA and YNFKEQ. The length of the CDR3 is 14 residues. V lost 1 base to trimming and J lost 7 bases, with 11 bases between them. The CDR3 here is CASSQGDSGNEQFF. CDR3 nucleotide sequence: TGTGCCAGCAGCCAAGGGGACAGCGGGAATGAGCAGTTCTTC.

This chain connects TRBV20-1 to TRBJ2-7, with D perhaps assigned TRBD1 or TRBD2 (5 bases each). The CDR3 length is 14 residues. Germline V gene data show CDR1 as DFQATT and CDR2 as SNEGSKA (reference sequence). V was shortened by 4 bases and J by 6 bases, with 19 bases between the two germline ends. CDR3 in amino acids: CSAKPGPGKGEQYF. DNA for the CDR3: TGCAGTGCTAAACCGGGACCCGGGAAGGGCGAGCAGTACTTC.

The chain is built from TRBV27 and TRBJ2-7, with TRBD1 identical over 7 bases. The V and J ends lost 8 bases and 6 bases, in that order; junction bases with no gene match: 10. The CDR3 length is 13 residues. Germline V CDR1 and CDR2: MNHEY, SMNVEV (reference sequence). In DNA, the CDR3 is TGTGCCAGCCAAGCGTTACAGGGGAGCGAGCAGTACTTC. As protein: CASQALQGSEQYF.

The CDR3, as DNA: TGTGCCAGCACCACTACCGGGGAGCCCCAGCATTTT. Protein sequence: CASTTTGEPQHF. V gene TRBV27 combines with J gene TRBJ1-5; no definite D call. V lost 7 bases to trimming and J lost 8 bases, with 12 bases between them. CDR3 length: 12 residues. Germline CDR1 and CDR2: MNHEY and SMNVEV (reference sequence).

The chain is built from TRBV2 and TRBJ1-1; D is possibly TRBD1 (5 bases). V was cut by 1 base and J by 0 bases, with 9 bases left in between. The CDR3 spans 15 residues. Germline V lookup: CDR1 SNHLY, CDR2 FYNNEI. The CDR3 DNA reads as TGTGCCAGCAGTGAAGGGCCAGGGATGAACACTGAAGCTTTCTTT. Residues: CASSEGPGMNTEAFF.

The chain has TRBV19 and TRBJ2-2; D uncertain. Trimming left V 8 bases short and J 1 base short, with 17 bases between. This CDR3 region has 16 residues. CDR1 is LNHDA and CDR2 is SQIVND in the germline V gene (reference sequence). CDR3 sequence reads: CASSPRRLLNTGELFF. The CDR3 bases are TGTGCCAGTTCGCCCCGACGGCTGCTGAACACCGGGGAGCTGTTTTTT.

This clonotype came up a few times. The gene calls are TRBV29-1 and TRBJ2-3, with D unclear. Germline CDR1 and CDR2: SQVTM and ANQGSEA. Between the trimmed V and J ends, which lost 3 bases and 5 bases, there was a span of 3 bases. This CDR3 region has 10 residues. CDR3 nucleotide sequence: TGCAGCGTTGAGGGAGATACGCAGTATTTT. Its translation is CSVEGDTQYF.

This clonotype was found a few times. The chain carries TRBV7-3 and TRBJ2-1, with D possibly TRBD1 on 6 matching bases. CDR3 length: 12 amino acids. The germline CDR1 and CDR2 sequences are SGHTA and FQGTGA. Deletions cut 5 bases from V and 8 bases from J, with 10 bases between. CDR3 protein: CASSNSGDEQFF. The CDR3 DNA reads as TGTGCCAGCAGCAACTCAGGGGATGAGCAGTTCTTC.

The V call is TRBV7-3, the J call TRBJ2-1, with 10 bases that match TRBD1. The CDR3 extends over 13 amino acids. The germline gives CDR1 SGHTA, CDR2 FQGTGA. V shed 5 bases, J shed 8 bases, and the junction held 3 bases outside the gene matches. CDR3 sequence reads: CASSPDRGDEQFF. CDR3 coding DNA: TGTGCCAGCAGCCCGGACAGGGGGGATGAGCAGTTCTTC.

J is TRBJ1-2 and V is TRBV6-5; no definite D call. CDR3 length equals 14 residues. CDR1 is MNHEY and CDR2 is SVGAGI in the germline V gene. V lost 6 bases to trimming and J lost 4 bases, with 15 bases between them. The CDR3: CASRRATGGYGYTF. The CDR3, as DNA: TGTGCCAGCAGGCGGGCCACCGGTGGCTATGGCTACACCTTC.

In its sample, this clonotype was seen a few times. This chain's CDR3 is CASSLKGAGEYTDTQYF. Written as DNA, the CDR3 is TGTGCCAGCAGCCTCAAGGGGGCGGGGGAGTACACAGATACGCAGTATTTT. The chain couples TRBV7-9 to TRBJ2-3, with D perhaps TRBD1 or TRBD2 (7 bases each). V shed 5 bases and J shed 2 bases, with 20 bases lying between them. The CDR3 contains 17 residues. Germline loops: CDR1 SEHNR, CDR2 FQNEAQ (reference sequence). Full variable domain (missing parts from reference TRBV7-9 and TRBJ2-3): DTGVSQNPRHKITKRGQNVTFRCDPISEHNRLYWYRQTLGQGPEFLTYFQNEAQLEKSRLLSDRFSAERPKGSFSTLEIQRTEQGDSAMYLCASSLKGAGEYTDTQYFGPGTRLTVL.

A remark on this clonotype: This sequence may be a read error, since a much larger clone differs from it by one base. The chain links TRBV5-1 to TRBJ2-5, with a possible D match to TRBD2 (7 bases). Germline assignment: CDR1 SGHRS and CDR2 YFSETQ. This CDR3 comprises 15 residues. The CDR3 region is CDSSGDMRAQETQYF. As DNA, the CDR3 is TGCGACAGCAGCGGGGACATGCGGGCCCAAGAGACCCAGTACTTC.

In its sample, this clonotype was seen many times. The chain is built from TRBV5-1 and TRBJ2-1; D is unresolved. Germline CDR1 and CDR2: SGHRS and YFSETQ. The length of the CDR3 is 12 residues. The V end lost 0 bases, the J end lost 8 bases, and 6 bases lay between the germline ends. This CDR3 is CASSLGRDEQFF. For the CDR3, the DNA is TGCGCCAGCAGCTTGGGGCGCGATGAGCAGTTCTTC.

The DNA for the CDR3 is TGTGCCAGCACGGGACAGGCGAACACTGAAGCTTTCTTT. Protein sequence: CASTGQANTEAFF. The chain links TRBV27 to TRBJ1-1, with 8 positions matching TRBD1. This CDR3 is 13 amino acids long. The ends lost 7 bases at V and 1 base at J; junction bases unmatched: 2. Germline lookup yields CDR1 MNHEY and CDR2 SMNVEV (reference sequence).

This rearrangement joins TRBV5-1 to TRBJ2-7, with 8 nucleotides matching TRBD2. Germline V CDR1 and CDR2: SGHRS, YFSETQ. This CDR3 contains 13 residues. The junction had 8 bases not matched to a gene; V was cut back by 7 bases and J by 5 bases. This CDR3 is CASRGGTRDEQYF. The CDR3 DNA follows: TGCGCCAGCCGGGGTGGGACTAGGGACGAGCAGTACTTC.

This chain connects TRBV5-5 to TRBJ2-2, with unresolved D. CDR1 is SGHKS and CDR2 is YYEKEE in the germline V gene (reference sequence). This CDR3 is 14 amino acids long. V was pared by 0 bases and J by 5 bases, with 8 bases between. Written as DNA, the CDR3 is TGTGCCAGCAGCTTGGGACAAAGGACCGGGGAGCTGTTTTTT. Its translation: CASSLGQRTGELFF.

The chain joins TRBV12-3 or TRBV12-4 to TRBJ2-1, with D hard to call. There are 11 residues in the CDR3. V dropped 9 bases and J dropped 11 bases, with 14 bases sitting between them. The CDR3 loop reads CASLQRAKQFF. The DNA of the CDR3 is TGTGCCAGTCTCCAACGGGCAAAGCAGTTCTTC.

This clonotype occurred many times. The CDR3 nucleotides are TGTGCCAGCAGCCCGGGACTAGCGGGGTACGAGCAGTACTTC. It codes for CASSPGLAGYEQYF. The J gene is TRBJ2-7, the V gene TRBV7-3; 13 bases map to TRBD2. The CDR3 sequence is 14 residues long. The V and J ends lost 5 bases and 4 bases, in that order; junction bases with no gene match: 2. The V gene's germline CDR1 is SGHTA and CDR2 FQGTGA.

The V gene is TRBV5-6, the J gene TRBJ2-7, with D perhaps TRBD1 or TRBD2 (5 bases each). The CDR3 extends over 13 amino acids. Trimming cost V 2 bases and J 5 bases, with 11 bases left between them. Germline CDR1 is SGHDT and CDR2 is YYEEEE. CDR3 loop: CASSFGGENEQYF. CDR3 nucleotides: TGTGCCAGCAGCTTTGGGGGAGAGAACGAGCAGTACTTC.

This clonotype came up a few times. This rearrangement joins TRBV2 to TRBJ1-5; 8 bases are a match to TRBD1. This CDR3 is 16 amino acids long. Germline V gene sequence: CDR1 SNHLY, CDR2 FYNNEI. V dropped 3 bases and J dropped 6; count of bases not matched to a gene: 10. CDR3 amino acids: CASSEDRATIGQPQHF. DNA of the CDR3: TGTGCCAGCAGTGAGGACAGGGCGACTATCGGTCAGCCCCAGCATTTT. The entire variable domain, with the rest obtained from reference TRBV2 and TRBJ1-5, is as follows: EPEVTQTPSHQVTQMGQEVILRCVPISNHLYFYWYRQILGQKVEFLVSFYNNEISEKSEIFDDQFSVERPDGSNFTLKIRSTKLEDSAMYFCASSEDRATIGQPQHFGDGTRLSIL.

The V gene is TRBV30, the J gene TRBJ2-7; D might be TRBD2 (6 bases). V was pared by 4 bases and J by 4 bases, with 14 bases between. From germline, CDR1 is GTSNPN and CDR2 SVGIG (reference sequence). The CDR3 contains 13 residues. Here the CDR3 reads CAWTSREMYEQYF. DNA of the CDR3: TGTGCCTGGACCAGCCGGGAGATGTACGAGCAGTACTTC.

This clonotype has a handful of counts. The V call is TRBV6-5, the J call TRBJ1-2; a possible D gene is TRBD1 (5 bases). CDR1 is MNHEY and CDR2 is SVGAGI in the germline V gene. The CDR3 length is 17 residues. V was clipped by 7 bases and J by 4 bases, with 25 bases between them. The CDR3 here is CASTYGTVGFPFYGYTF. The CDR3 DNA follows: TGTGCCAGCACCTACGGGACGGTGGGCTTTCCTTTCTATGGCTACACCTTC.

The V and J genes are TRBV20-1 and TRBJ2-1; D might be TRBD2 (5 bases). Germline values: CDR1 DFQATT, CDR2 SNEGSKA (reference sequence). There are 16 residues in the CDR3. V was pared by 3 bases and J by 4 bases, with 19 bases between. The CDR3 sequence: CSARGFQAGDYNEQFF. CDR3 nucleotide sequence: TGCAGTGCTAGGGGATTTCAGGCGGGTGATTACAATGAGCAGTTCTTC.